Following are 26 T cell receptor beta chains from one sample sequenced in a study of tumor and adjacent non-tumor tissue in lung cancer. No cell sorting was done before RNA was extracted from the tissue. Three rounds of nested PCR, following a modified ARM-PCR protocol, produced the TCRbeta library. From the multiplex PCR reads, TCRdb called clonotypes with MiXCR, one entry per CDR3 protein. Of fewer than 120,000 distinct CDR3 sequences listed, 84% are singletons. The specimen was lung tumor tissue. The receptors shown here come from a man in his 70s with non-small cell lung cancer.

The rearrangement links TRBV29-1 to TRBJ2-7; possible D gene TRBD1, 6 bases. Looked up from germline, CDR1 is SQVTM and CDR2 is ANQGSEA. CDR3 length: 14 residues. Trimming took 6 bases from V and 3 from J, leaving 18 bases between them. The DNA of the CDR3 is TGCAGCGTGTTGAGGGTAGGGGGAATCTACGAGCAGTACTTC. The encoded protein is CSVLRVGGIYEQYF.

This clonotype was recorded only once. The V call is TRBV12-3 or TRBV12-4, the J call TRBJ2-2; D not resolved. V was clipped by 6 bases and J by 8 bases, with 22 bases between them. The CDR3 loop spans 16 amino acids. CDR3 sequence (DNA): TGTGCCAGCAGCCAGTCCCTCAGAGCGACCACAGGGGAGCTGTTTTTT. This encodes CASSQSLRATTGELFF.

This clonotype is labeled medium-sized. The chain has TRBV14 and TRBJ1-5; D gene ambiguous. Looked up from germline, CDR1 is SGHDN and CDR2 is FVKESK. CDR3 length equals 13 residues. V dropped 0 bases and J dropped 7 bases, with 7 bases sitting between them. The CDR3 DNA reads TGTGCCAGCAGCCAAGAGATGGGGCAGCCCCAGCATTTT. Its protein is CASSQEMGQPQHF.

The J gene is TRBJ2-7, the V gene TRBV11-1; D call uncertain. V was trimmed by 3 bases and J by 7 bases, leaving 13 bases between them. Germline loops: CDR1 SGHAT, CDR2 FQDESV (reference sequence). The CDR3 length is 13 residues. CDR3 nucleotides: TGTGCCAGCAGCTTGTTTTATGGATATGAGCAGTACTTC. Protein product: CASSLFYGYEQYF.

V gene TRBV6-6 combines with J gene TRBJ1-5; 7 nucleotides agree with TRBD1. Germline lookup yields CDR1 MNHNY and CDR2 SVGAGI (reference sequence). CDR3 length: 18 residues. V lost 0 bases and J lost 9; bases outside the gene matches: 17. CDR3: CASSYSDMGAGGSWPQHF. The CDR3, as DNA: TGTGCCAGCAGTTACTCCGACATGGGAGCAGGGGGGTCATGGCCCCAGCATTTT.

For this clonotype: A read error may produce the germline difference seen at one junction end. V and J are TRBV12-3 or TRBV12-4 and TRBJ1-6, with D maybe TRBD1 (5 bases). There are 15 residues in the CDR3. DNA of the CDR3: TGTGCCAGCAGTATGGGGGGTCGTCTTAATTCACCCCTACATTTT. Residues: CASSMGGRLNSPLHF.

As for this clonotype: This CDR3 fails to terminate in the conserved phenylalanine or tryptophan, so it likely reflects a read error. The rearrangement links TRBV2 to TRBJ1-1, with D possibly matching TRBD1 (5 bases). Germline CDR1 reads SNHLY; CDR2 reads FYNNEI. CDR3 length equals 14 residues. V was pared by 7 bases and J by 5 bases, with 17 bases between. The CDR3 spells CASIGVAGKTEAFI. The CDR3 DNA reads TGTGCCAGCATCGGAGTGGCAGGGAAGACTGAAGCTTTCATT.

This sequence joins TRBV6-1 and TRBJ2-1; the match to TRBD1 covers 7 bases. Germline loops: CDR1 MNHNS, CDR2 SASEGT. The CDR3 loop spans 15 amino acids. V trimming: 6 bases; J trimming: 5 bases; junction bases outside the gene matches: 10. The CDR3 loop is CASSDSGQLNNEQFF. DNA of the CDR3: TGTGCCAGCAGCGACTCGGGACAGCTAAACAATGAGCAGTTCTTC.

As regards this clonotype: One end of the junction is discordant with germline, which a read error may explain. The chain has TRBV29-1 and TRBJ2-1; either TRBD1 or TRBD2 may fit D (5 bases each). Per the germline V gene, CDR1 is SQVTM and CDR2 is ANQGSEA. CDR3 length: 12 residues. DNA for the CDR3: TGCAGCGTTTGGGGGATGCGGAATGAGCAGCTCTTC. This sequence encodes CSVWGMRNEQLF.

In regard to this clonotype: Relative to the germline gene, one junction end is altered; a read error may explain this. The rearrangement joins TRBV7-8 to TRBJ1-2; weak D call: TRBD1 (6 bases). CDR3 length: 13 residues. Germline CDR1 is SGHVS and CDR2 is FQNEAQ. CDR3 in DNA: TGTGCCAGCAGCCCAGGGGACGGCTATGGCTTCACCTTC. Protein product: CASSPGDGYGFTF.

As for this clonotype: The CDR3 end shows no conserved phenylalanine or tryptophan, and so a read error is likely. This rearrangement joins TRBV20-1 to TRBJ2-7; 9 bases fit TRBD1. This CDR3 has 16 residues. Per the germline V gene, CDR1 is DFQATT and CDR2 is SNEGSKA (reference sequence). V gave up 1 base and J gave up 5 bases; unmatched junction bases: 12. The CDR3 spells CSARGIRDRVKNEQYL. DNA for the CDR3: TGCAGTGCTAGAGGGATTAGGGACAGGGTTAAAAACGAGCAGTACCTC.

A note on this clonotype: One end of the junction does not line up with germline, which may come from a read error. The CDR3 DNA follows: TGCAGCGTCGAGCCCTACCACCAGACAGGTCAAGAGATCCAGTACTTC. Translation gives CSVEPYHQTGQEIQYF. V is TRBV29-1 and J is TRBJ2-5, with a possible D match to TRBD1 (6 bases). Germline V gene lookup returns CDR1 SQVTM and CDR2 ANQGSEA. The CDR3 contains 16 residues.

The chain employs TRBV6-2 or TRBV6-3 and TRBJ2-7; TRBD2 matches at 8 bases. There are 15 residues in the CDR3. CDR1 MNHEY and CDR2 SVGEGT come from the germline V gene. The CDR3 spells CASGFRAGVPYEQYF. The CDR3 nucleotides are TGTGCTAGCGGTTTTAGAGCGGGAGTCCCCTACGAGCAGTACTTC.

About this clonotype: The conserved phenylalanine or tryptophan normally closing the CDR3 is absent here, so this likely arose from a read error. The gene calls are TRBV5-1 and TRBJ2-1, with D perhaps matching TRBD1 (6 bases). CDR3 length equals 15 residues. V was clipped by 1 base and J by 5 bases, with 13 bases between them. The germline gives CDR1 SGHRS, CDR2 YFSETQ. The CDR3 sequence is CASSLFRGSDNEQFL. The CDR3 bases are TGCGCCAGCAGCTTGTTTAGGGGGAGCGACAATGAGCAGTTCTTG.

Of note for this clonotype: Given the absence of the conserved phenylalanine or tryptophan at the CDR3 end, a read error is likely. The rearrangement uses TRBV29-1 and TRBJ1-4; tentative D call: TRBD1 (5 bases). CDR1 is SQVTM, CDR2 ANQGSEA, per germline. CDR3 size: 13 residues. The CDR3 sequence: CSDEDGTNEKLFL. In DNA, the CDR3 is TGCAGCGATGAAGACGGGACTAATGAAAAGCTGTTTTTG.

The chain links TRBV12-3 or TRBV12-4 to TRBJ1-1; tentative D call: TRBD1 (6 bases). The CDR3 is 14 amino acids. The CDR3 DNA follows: TGTGTCAACAGTCTCTCCGAGGGGGTCACTGAAGCTTTCTTT. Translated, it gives CVNSLSEGVTEAFF.

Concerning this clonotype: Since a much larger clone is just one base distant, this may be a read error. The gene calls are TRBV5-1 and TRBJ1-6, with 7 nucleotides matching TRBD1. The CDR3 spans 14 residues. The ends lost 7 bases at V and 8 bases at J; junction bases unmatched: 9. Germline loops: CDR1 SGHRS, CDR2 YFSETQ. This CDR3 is CASRWDSFYSPLHF. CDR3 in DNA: TGCGCCAGCCGCTGGGACAGCTTTTATTCACCCCTCCACTTT.

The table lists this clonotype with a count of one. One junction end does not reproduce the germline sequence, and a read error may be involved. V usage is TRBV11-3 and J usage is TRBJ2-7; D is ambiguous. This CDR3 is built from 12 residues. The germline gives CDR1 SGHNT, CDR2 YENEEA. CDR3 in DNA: TGTGTCAGCAGCTTGGTTTTTTACGAGGAGTACTTC. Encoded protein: CVSSLVFYEEYF. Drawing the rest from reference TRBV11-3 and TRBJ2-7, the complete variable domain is EAGVVQSPRYKIIEKKQPVAFWCNPISGHNTLYWYLQNLGQGPELLIRYENEEAVDDSQLPKDRFSAERLKGVDSTLKIQPAELGDSAVYLCVSSLVFYEEYFGPGTRLTVT.

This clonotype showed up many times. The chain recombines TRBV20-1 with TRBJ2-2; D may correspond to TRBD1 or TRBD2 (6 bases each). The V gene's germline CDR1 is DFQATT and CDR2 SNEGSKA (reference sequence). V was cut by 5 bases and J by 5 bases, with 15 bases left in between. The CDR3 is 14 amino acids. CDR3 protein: CSARRGWGTGELFF. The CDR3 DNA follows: TGCAGTGCTCGGAGGGGGTGGGGAACCGGGGAGCTGTTTTTT.

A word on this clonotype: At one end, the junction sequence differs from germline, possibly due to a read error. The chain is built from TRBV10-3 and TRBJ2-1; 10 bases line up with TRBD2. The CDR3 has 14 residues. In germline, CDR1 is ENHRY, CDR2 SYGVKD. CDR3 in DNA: TGTGTCATCAGGAGAGCGGGAGGGGACAAAGAGCAGTTCTTC. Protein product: CVIRRAGGDKEQFF.

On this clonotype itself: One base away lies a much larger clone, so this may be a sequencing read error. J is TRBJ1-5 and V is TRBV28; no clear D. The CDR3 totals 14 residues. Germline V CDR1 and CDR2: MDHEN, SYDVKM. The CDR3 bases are TGTGCCACCAGTGGAACTGCTAGCAATCAGCCCCAGCATTTT. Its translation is CATSGTASNQPQHF.

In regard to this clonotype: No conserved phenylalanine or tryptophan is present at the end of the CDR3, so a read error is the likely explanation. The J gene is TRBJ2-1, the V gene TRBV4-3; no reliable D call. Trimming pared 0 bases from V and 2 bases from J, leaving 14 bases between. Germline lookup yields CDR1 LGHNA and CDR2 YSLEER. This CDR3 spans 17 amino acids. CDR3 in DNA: TGCGCCAGCAGCCAAGATTGGCTAACGGGCCCCTACAATGAGCAGTTCCTC. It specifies CASSQDWLTGPYNEQFL.

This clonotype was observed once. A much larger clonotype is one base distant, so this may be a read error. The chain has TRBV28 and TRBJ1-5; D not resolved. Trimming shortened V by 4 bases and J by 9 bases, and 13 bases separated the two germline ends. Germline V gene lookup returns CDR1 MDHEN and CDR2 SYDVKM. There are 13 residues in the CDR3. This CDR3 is CASSYTVLWPQHF. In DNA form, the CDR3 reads TGTGCCAGCAGTTACACAGTCTTATGGCCCCAGCATTTT.

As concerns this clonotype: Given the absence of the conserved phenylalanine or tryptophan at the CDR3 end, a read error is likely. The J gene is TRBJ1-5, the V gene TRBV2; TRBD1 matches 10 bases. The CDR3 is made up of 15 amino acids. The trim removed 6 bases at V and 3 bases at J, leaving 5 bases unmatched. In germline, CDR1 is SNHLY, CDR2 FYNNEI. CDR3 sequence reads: CASRRGTGANQPQHL. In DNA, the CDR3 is TGTGCCAGCAGGAGGGGGACAGGGGCCAATCAGCCCCAGCATTTA.

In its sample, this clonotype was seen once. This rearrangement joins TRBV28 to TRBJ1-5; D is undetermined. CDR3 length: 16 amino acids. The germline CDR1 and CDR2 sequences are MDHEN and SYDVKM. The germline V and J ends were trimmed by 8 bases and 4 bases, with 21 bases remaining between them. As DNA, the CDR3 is TGTGCCAGCGGACTAGAGGCGAAGGGTCTAAATCAGCCCCAGCATTTT. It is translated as CASGLEAKGLNQPQHF.

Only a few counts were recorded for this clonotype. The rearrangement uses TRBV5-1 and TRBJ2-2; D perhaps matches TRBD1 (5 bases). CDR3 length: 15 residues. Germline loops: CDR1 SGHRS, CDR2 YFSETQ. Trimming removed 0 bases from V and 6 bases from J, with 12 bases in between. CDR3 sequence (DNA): TGCGCCAGCAGCTTGGTAGGGGTAGGAGCCGGGGAGCTGTTTTTT. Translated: CASSLVGVGAGELFF.